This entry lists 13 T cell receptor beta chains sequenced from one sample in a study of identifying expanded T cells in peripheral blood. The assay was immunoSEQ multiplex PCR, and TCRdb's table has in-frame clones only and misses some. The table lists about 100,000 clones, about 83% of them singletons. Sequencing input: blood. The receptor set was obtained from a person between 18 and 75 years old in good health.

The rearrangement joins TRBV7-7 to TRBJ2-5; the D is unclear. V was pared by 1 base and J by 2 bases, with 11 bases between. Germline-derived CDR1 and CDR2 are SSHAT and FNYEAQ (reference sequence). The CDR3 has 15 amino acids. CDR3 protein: CASSLGGSRQETQYF. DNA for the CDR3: TGTGCCAGCAGCTTAGGGGGTTCGAGGCAAGAGACCCAGTACTTC. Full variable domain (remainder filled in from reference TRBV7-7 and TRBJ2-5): GAGVSQSPRYKVTKRGQDVTLRCDPISSHATLYWYQQALGQGPEFLTYFNYEAQPDKSGLPSDRFSAERPEGSISTLTIQRTEQRDSAMYRCASSLGGSRQETQYFGPGTRLLVL.

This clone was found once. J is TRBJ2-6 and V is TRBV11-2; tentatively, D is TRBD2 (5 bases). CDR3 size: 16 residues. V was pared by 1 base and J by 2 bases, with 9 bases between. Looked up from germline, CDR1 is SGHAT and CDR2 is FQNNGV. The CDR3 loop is CASSLGTYTGANVLTF. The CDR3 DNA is TGTGCCAGCAGCTTAGGGACTTATACTGGGGCCAACGTCCTGACTTTC. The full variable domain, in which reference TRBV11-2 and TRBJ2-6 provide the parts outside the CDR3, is EAGVAQSPRYKIIEKRQSVAFWCNPISGHATLYWYQQILGQGPKLLIQFQNNGVVDDSQLPKDRFSAERLKGVDSTLKIQPAKLEDSAVYLCASSLGTYTGANVLTFGAGSRLTVL.

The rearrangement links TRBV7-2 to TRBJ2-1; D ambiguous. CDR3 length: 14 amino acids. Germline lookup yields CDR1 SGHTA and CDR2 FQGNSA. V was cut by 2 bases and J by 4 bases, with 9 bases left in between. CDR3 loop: CASSLRRRYNEQFF. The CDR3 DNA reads TGTGCCAGCAGCTTACGGCGGCGGTACAATGAGCAGTTCTTC. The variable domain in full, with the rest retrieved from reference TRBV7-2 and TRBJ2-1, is GAGVSQSPSNKVTEKGKDVELRCDPISGHTALYWYRQSLGQGLEFLIYFQGNSAPDKSGLPSDRFSAERTGGSVSTLTIQRTQQEDSAVYLCASSLRRRYNEQFFGPGTRLTVL.

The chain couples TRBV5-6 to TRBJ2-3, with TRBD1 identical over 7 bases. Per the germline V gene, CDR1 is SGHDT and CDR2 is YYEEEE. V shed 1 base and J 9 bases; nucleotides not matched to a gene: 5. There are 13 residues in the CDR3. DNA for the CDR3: TGTGCCAGCAGCTTGTGGACAGGTGGCACGCAGTATTTT. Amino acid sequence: CASSLWTGGTQYF.

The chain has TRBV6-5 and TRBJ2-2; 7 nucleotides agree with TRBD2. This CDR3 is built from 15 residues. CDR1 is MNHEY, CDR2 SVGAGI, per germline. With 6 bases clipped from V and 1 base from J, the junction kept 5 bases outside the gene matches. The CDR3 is CASSRLAGNTGELFF. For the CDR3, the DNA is TGTGCCAGCAGCCGGTTAGCGGGGAACACCGGGGAGCTGTTTTTT.

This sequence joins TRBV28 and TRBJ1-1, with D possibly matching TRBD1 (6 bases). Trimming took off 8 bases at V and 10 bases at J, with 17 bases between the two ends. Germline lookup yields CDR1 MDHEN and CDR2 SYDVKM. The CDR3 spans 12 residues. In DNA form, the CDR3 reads TGTGCCAGCCTCCAAGGGGGGCATGTAGCTTTCTTT. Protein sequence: CASLQGGHVAFF.

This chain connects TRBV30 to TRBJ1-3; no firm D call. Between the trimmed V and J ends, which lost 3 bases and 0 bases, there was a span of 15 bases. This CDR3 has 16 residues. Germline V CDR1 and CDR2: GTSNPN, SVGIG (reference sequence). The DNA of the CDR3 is TGTGCCTGGAGACAACTTGGGAGAGCCTCTGGAAACACCATATATTTT. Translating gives CAWRQLGRASGNTIYF.

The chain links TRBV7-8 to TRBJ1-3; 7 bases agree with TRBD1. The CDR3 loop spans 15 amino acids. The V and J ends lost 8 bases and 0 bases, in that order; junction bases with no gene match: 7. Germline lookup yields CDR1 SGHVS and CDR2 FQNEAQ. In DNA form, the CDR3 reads TGTGCCAGCGGAGTCAGGGGGGGCTCTGGAAACACCATATATTTT. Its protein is CASGVRGGSGNTIYF. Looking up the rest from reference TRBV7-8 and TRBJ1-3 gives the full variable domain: GAGVSQSPRYKVAKRGQDVALRCDPISGHVSLFWYQQALGQGPEFLTYFQNEAQLDKSGLPSDRFFAERPEGSVSTLKIQRTQQEDSAVYLCASGVRGGSGNTIYFGEGSWLTVV.

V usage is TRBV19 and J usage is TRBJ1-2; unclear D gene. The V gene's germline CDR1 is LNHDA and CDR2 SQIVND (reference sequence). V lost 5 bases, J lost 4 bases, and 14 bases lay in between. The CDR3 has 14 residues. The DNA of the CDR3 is TGTGCCAGTAGTCCAAGTATGGATAGCTATGGCTACACCTTC. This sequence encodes CASSPSMDSYGYTF. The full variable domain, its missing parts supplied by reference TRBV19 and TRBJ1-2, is DGGITQSPKYLFRKEGQNVTLSCEQNLNHDAMYWYRQDPGQGLRLIYYSQIVNDFQKGDIAEGYSVSREKKESFPLTVTSAQKNPTAFYLCASSPSMDSYGYTFGSGTRLTVV.

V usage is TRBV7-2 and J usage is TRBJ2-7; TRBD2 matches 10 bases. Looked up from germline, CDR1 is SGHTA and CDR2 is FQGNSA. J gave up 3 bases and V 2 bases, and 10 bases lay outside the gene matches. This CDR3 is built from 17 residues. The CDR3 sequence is CASSLLQLAGVFYEQYF. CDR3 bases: TGTGCCAGCAGCTTACTCCAGCTAGCGGGGGTTTTCTACGAGCAGTACTTC.

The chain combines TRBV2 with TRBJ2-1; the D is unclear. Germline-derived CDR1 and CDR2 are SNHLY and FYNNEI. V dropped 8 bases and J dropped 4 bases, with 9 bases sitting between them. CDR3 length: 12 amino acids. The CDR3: CASERGYNEQFF. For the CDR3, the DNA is TGTGCCAGCGAACGCGGTTACAATGAGCAGTTCTTC.

The chain's CDR3 is CASSHRWTQYF. CDR3 coding DNA: TGTGCCAGCAGCCATCGATGGACCCAGTACTTC. This chain links TRBV7-9 with TRBJ2-5; D is uncertain. The CDR3 totals 11 residues. The germline gives CDR1 SEHNR, CDR2 FQNEAQ (reference sequence). The V and J ends lost 5 bases and 7 bases respectively, with 8 bases between them. The entire variable domain, with the rest obtained from reference TRBV7-9 and TRBJ2-5, is as follows: DTGVSQNPRHKITKRGQNVTFRCDPISEHNRLYWYRQTLGQGPEFLTYFQNEAQLEKSRLLSDRFSAERPKGSFSTLEIQRTEQGDSAMYLCASSHRWTQYFGPGTRLLVL.

As DNA, the CDR3 is TGTGCCAGCAGCGCAGCAGGCAATCCAGGCAATCAGCCCCAGCATTTT. Its translation: CASSAAGNPGNQPQHF. V is TRBV2 and J is TRBJ1-5; the D is unclear. This CDR3 has 16 amino acids. V was pared by 6 bases and J by 2 bases, with 17 bases between. Germline V gives CDR1 SNHLY, CDR2 FYNNEI.